This TCR beta chain was retrieved from a study of graft-versus-host responses after intestinal transplantation. Study context: As for transplant type, recipients had multivisceral, liver-intestinal, or isolated intestinal grafts. Each patient got anti-thymocyte globulin induction, then tacrolimus and steroids for three to four years. Regarding the study as a whole: The presence of high graft-versus-host to host-versus-graft clonal ratios in allografts characterized patients with graft-donor T cell macrochimerism. Recipient marrow showed GvH clones, some seen first in ileum or blood.

A word on this clone: The antigen remains unidentified.

Clones were sequenced by immunoSEQ multiplex PCR, and TCRdb holds only the in-frame ones, with some missing. This sample yields approximately 99,000 clones, of which about 90% are seen a single time; about 0.062% belongs to the top ten. The CDR3 runs 15 residues. Germline V gene data show CDR1 as MNHNY and CDR2 as SVGAGI (reference sequence). V was clipped by 0 bases and J by 1 base, with 8 bases between them. The chain is built from TRBV6-6 and TRBJ2-3; D not certain. The sequenced sample was unstimulated CD8+ T cells sorted from spleen or lymph node cells, obtained before transplant. The receptor was derived from a human donor who was the organ donor for an intestinal transplant. CDR3 nucleotides: TGTGCCAGCAGTTACTCGGCCTCCGGCACAGATACGCAGTATTTT. It is translated as CASSYSASGTDTQYF.